These T cell receptor beta chains were read from a single sample in a study of post-analysis software for immune sequencing data. Each CDR3 protein gets one entry after TCRdb re-called the PCR reads with MiXCR. Of about 760,000 distinct CDR3 sequences in the sample, around 27% were seen once. The sample was blood. Source of these receptors: a girl under 18 with multiple sclerosis. Each CDR3 is given with its conserved first and last residue. Each record gives: V gene, J gene, D gene, clone size, CDR3 DNA, CDR3 protein. A D gene is named only where the DNA matches it firmly. Rows give clone size only sometimes, using once, few, many, or a class for an expanded clone.

v_gene: TRBV5-1
j_gene: TRBJ2-1
d_gene: TRBD2
abundance: few
CDR3nt: TGCGCCAGCAGCGGAGGACTAGCGGGATCAGTATTCTACAATGAGCAGTTCTTC
CDR3aa: CASSGGLAGSVFYNEQFF

v_gene: TRBV13
j_gene: TRBJ1-3
d_gene: .
abundance: .
CDR3nt: TGTGCCAGCAGCACCCGGACGGACACCTACTCTGGAAACACCATATATTTT
CDR3aa: CASSTRTDTYSGNTIYF

v_gene: TRBV7-9
j_gene: TRBJ1-4
d_gene: .
abundance: .
CDR3nt: TGTGCCAGCAACGCCCCTCTCGGAACAACTAATGAAAAACTGTTTTTT
CDR3aa: CASNAPLGTTNEKLFF

v_gene: TRBV2
j_gene: TRBJ2-1
d_gene: TRBD2
abundance: .
CDR3nt: TGCGCCAGCAGGGGCAACTTCTTAGCGGGGGGGGTAAATGAGCAGTTCTTC
CDR3aa: CASRGNFLAGGVNEQFF

v_gene: TRBV28
j_gene: TRBJ2-2
d_gene: TRBD1
abundance: .
CDR3nt: TGTGCCAGCAGCCGTCCCGGGACAGGGTCGTCCGGGGAGCTGTTTTTT
CDR3aa: CASSRPGTGSSGELFF

v_gene: TRBV20-1
j_gene: TRBJ2-7
d_gene: TRBD2
abundance: few
CDR3nt: TGCAGTGCTAGTCGAATACTAGCGGGAGTATACGAGCAGTACTTC
CDR3aa: CSASRILAGVYEQYF

v_gene: TRBV28
j_gene: TRBJ2-3
d_gene: .
abundance: .
CDR3nt: TGTGCCAGCAGTTTGGCGTCTGCGGGACCAGATACGCAGTATTTT
CDR3aa: CASSLASAGPDTQYF

v_gene: TRBV18
j_gene: TRBJ1-5
d_gene: .
abundance: once
CDR3nt: TGTGCCAGCTCACCGCCGGGACCCTCGCCTTTGGCCAATCAGCCCCAGCATTTT
CDR3aa: CASSPPGPSPLANQPQHF

v_gene: TRBV9
j_gene: TRBJ2-3
d_gene: .
abundance: few
CDR3nt: TGTGCCAGCAGCGTGATTCCCACAGATACGCAGTATTTT
CDR3aa: CASSVIPTDTQYF

v_gene: TRBV6-6
j_gene: TRBJ1-2
d_gene: .
abundance: few
CDR3nt: TGTGCCAGCAGTTACTTAGGGGTGGATGGCTACACCTTC
CDR3aa: CASSYLGVDGYTF

v_gene: TRBV5-1
j_gene: TRBJ2-3
d_gene: .
abundance: .
CDR3nt: TGCGCCAGCAGCTCCTTTAGCGGAGGCACAGATACGCAGTATTTT
CDR3aa: CASSSFSGGTDTQYF

v_gene: TRBV5-1
j_gene: TRBJ2-1
d_gene: TRBD2
abundance: few
CDR3nt: TGCGCCAGCAGACTAGCGGGAGTTAATGAGCAGTTCTTC
CDR3aa: CASRLAGVNEQFF

v_gene: TRBV5-6
j_gene: TRBJ2-4
d_gene: .
abundance: .
CDR3nt: TGTGCCAGCAGCTTGAGGGGTGCGCAAAACATTCAGTACTTC
CDR3aa: CASSLRGAQNIQYF

v_gene: TRBV7-2
j_gene: TRBJ2-4
d_gene: .
abundance: .
CDR3nt: TGTGCCAGCAGCCCAGGGGTGGTCAAAAACATTCAGTACTTC
CDR3aa: CASSPGVVKNIQYF

v_gene: TRBV7-2
j_gene: TRBJ2-1
d_gene: TRBD2
abundance: .
CDR3nt: TGTGCCAGCAGCTTACGGGGGACTACCTTCGGCTCCTACAATGAGCAGTTCTTC
CDR3aa: CASSLRGTTFGSYNEQFF

v_gene: TRBV2
j_gene: TRBJ2-5
d_gene: TRBD1
abundance: few
CDR3nt: TGTGCCAGTGCGGGACAGGGCCTTAGTCGGGAGACCCAGTACTTC
CDR3aa: CASAGQGLSRETQYF

v_gene: TRBV9
j_gene: TRBJ2-7
d_gene: .
abundance: few
CDR3nt: TGTGCCAGCAGCGTATCAGGGACCTCCTACGAGCAGTACTTC
CDR3aa: CASSVSGTSYEQYF

v_gene: TRBV9
j_gene: TRBJ1-2
d_gene: .
abundance: few
CDR3nt: TGTGCCAGCAGCGTAGGTCCCGGGAATGGCTACACCTTC
CDR3aa: CASSVGPGNGYTF

v_gene: TRBV7-8
j_gene: TRBJ2-5
d_gene: TRBD2
abundance: few
CDR3nt: TGTGCCAGCAGCGGGGTGGCTAGCGGGAGTCGGTGGGAGACCCAGTACTTC
CDR3aa: CASSGVASGSRWETQYF

v_gene: TRBV6-1
j_gene: TRBJ2-1
d_gene: TRBD2
abundance: .
CDR3nt: TGTGCCAGCCTACCCGGCCTAGCGGGACTTCGGAATGAGCAGTTCTTC
CDR3aa: CASLPGLAGLRNEQFF

v_gene: TRBV20-1
j_gene: TRBJ1-4
d_gene: .
abundance: few
CDR3nt: TGCAGTGCTAGAGCAGGGCCCGTTGAAAAACTGTTTTTT
CDR3aa: CSARAGPVEKLFF

v_gene: TRBV10-2
j_gene: TRBJ1-2
d_gene: .
abundance: many
CDR3nt: TGCGCCAGCAGTGTAATGGGGGCAGATGGCTACACCTTC
CDR3aa: CASSVMGADGYTF